The 15 T cell receptor beta chains below come from one sample, sequenced in a study of human T cells and chemical hapten exposure. TCRdb fed the RACE reads into MiXCR, producing one record per CDR3 protein. The sample holds around 200,000 distinct CDR3 sequences, about 25% seen once. As for time point: patch test 3, about 24 weeks after DPC sensitization. Treatment here: therapeutic diphenylcyclopropenone sensitization with weekly scalp DPC. The sample in question was whole blood, obtained in connection with sensitization to the hapten diphenylcyclopropenone (DPC). Source of these receptors: a woman between 40 and 55 years old with alopecia areata. Some clones in this sample may be carry-over from other donors' samples.

V gene TRBV5-1 combines with J gene TRBJ2-1; 7 bases line up with TRBD2. Germline-derived CDR1 and CDR2 are SGHRS and YFSETQ. The CDR3 runs 17 residues. The junction had 13 bases not matched to a gene; V was cut back by 4 bases and J by 3 bases. This CDR3 reads CASSETPLGGSYNEQFF. CDR3 nucleotide sequence: TGCGCCAGCAGCGAAACCCCCCTCGGCGGGAGCTACAATGAGCAGTTCTTC.

The chain employs TRBV12-3 or TRBV12-4 and TRBJ2-7, with D perhaps matching TRBD1 (8 bases). The CDR3 extends over 15 amino acids. With 4 bases removed from V and 3 bases from J, the gap between germline ends came to 16 bases. As DNA, the CDR3 is TGTGCCAGCAGTTCCCCCACAGGGGGGGTCTACGAGCAGTACTTC. Amino acid sequence: CASSSPTGGVYEQYF.

This rearrangement joins TRBV28 to TRBJ1-1; TRBD1 aligns across 9 bases. V lost 2 bases and J lost 1; bases outside the gene matches: 8. The CDR3 length is 17 residues. Germline CDR1 and CDR2: MDHEN and SYDVKM. CDR3 loop: CASSLGTGKVSNTEAFF. The CDR3 DNA reads TGTGCCAGCAGTTTAGGGACAGGGAAGGTCTCGAACACTGAAGCTTTCTTT.

The V call is TRBV12-3 or TRBV12-4, the J call TRBJ2-5; D is unresolved. Trimming stripped 5 bases from V and 5 bases from J, with 12 bases between. CDR3 size: 13 residues. The CDR3 DNA follows: TGTGCCAGCAGTAAGTCCTCCGAGGAGACCCAGTACTTC. Its translation: CASSKSSEETQYF.

The chain is built from TRBV6-6 and TRBJ2-7; possibly TRBD1 for D (6 bases). CDR1 is MNHNY, CDR2 SVGAGI, per germline (reference sequence). The CDR3 sequence is 14 residues long. V lost 2 bases, J lost 5 bases, and 13 bases lay in between. The CDR3 nucleotides are TGTGCCAGCAGTTACACAGGGCGGATCGACGAGCAGTACTTC. Amino acid sequence: CASSYTGRIDEQYF.

V gene TRBV28 combines with J gene TRBJ2-2; D perhaps matches TRBD2 (6 bases). Trimming left V 2 bases short and J 6 bases short, with 13 bases between. Germline CDR1 is MDHEN and CDR2 is SYDVKM. This CDR3 is 15 amino acids long. CDR3 protein: CASSLDAREAGELFF. The CDR3 region has the DNA TGTGCCAGCAGTTTAGATGCCAGGGAGGCCGGGGAGCTGTTTTTT.

This clonotype was seen only a few times. V usage is TRBV27 and J usage is TRBJ1-2; no firm D call. Per the germline V gene, CDR1 is MNHEY and CDR2 is SMNVEV (reference sequence). This CDR3 is built from 12 residues. The V end was cut by 8 bases, the J end by 0 bases, with 7 bases between. This CDR3 is CASHEANYGYTF. As DNA, the CDR3 is TGTGCCAGCCACGAAGCTAACTATGGCTACACCTTC.

This clonotype was seen once. The chain has TRBV24-1 and TRBJ2-1, with a possible D match to TRBD1 (6 bases). V was trimmed by 4 bases and J by 8 bases, leaving 17 bases between them. In germline, CDR1 is KGHDR, CDR2 SFDVKD. This CDR3 contains 15 residues. The CDR3 loop reads CATSELQGMRDEQFF. In nucleotides, the CDR3 is TGTGCCACCAGTGAGTTACAGGGAATGCGGGATGAGCAGTTCTTC.

This clonotype has only one observation. The J gene is TRBJ1-4, the V gene TRBV4-3, with 7 bases aligning to TRBD1. The V gene's germline CDR1 is LGHNA and CDR2 YSLEER. After removal of 4 bases from V and 4 bases from J, the junction contained 6 bases not matched to a gene. CDR3 length: 15 residues. CDR3 nucleotide sequence: TGCGCCAGCAGCCGCCGACAGGGAGGTAATGAAAAACTGTTTTTT. Translation: CASSRRQGGNEKLFF.

This clonotype was seen a few times. The gene calls are TRBV20-1 and TRBJ1-3; D is unclear. V was cut by 4 bases and J by 3 bases, with 4 bases left in between. Germline V gene data show CDR1 as DFQATT and CDR2 as SNEGSKA (reference sequence). The CDR3 runs 11 residues. The DNA of the CDR3 is TGCAGTGCTAACTTTGGAAACACCATATATTTT. Protein sequence: CSANFGNTIYF.

This sequence joins TRBV24-1 and TRBJ1-4, with 8 bases identical to TRBD1. The germline V gene encodes CDR1 KGHDR and CDR2 SFDVKD. Losses at the gene ends were 4 bases for V and 0 bases for J; bases not matched to a gene: 6. This CDR3 spans 17 amino acids. The CDR3, as DNA: TGTGCCACCAGTGACCCACGACAGGGGCCAACTAATGAAAAACTGTTTTTT. It is translated as CATSDPRQGPTNEKLFF.

The rearrangement uses TRBV6-2 or TRBV6-3 and TRBJ2-1, with TRBD2 as a possible D gene (5 bases). CDR3 length: 14 residues. Germline CDR1 reads MNHEY; CDR2 reads SVGEGT. V dropped 1 base and J dropped 2 bases, with 6 bases sitting between them. The CDR3 region is CASSYLATYNEQFF. CDR3 in DNA: TGTGCCAGCAGTTACTTAGCGACCTACAATGAGCAGTTCTTC.

This clonotype was detected many times. This chain connects TRBV6-2 or TRBV6-3 to TRBJ2-5; D possibly corresponds to TRBD2 (5 bases). Trimming removed 6 bases at V and 2 bases at J, with 10 bases between. The length of the CDR3 is 13 residues. Germline CDR1 is MNHEY and CDR2 is SVGEGT. Here the CDR3 DNA reads TGTGCCAGCAGCCAAGCGGAACAAGAGACCCAGTACTTC. Residues: CASSQAEQETQYF.

This clonotype occurred once. The rearrangement uses TRBV9 and TRBJ1-2, with D possibly being TRBD1 (6 bases). Between the trimmed V and J ends, which lost 2 bases and 8 bases, there was a span of 19 bases. CDR1 SGDLS and CDR2 YYNGEE come from the germline V gene. This CDR3 is 15 amino acids long. CDR3 residues: CASSVDRHSLMGYTF. The CDR3 DNA reads TGTGCCAGCAGCGTGGACAGACATTCATTAATGGGCTACACCTTC. Using reference TRBV9 and TRBJ1-2 for the parts outside the CDR3, the full variable domain is DSGVTQTPKHLITATGQRVTLRCSPRSGDLSVYWYQQSLDQGLQFLIQYYNGEERAKGNILERFSAQQFPDLHSELNLSSLELGDSALYFCASSVDRHSLMGYTFGSGTRLTVV.

J is TRBJ2-5 and V is TRBV20-1; TRBD1 might be the D (6 bases). Germline V gene sequence: CDR1 DFQATT, CDR2 SNEGSKA (reference sequence). V lost 2 bases and J 3 bases, leaving 10 bases between the germline ends. CDR3 length: 13 residues. The CDR3 nucleotides are TGCAGTGCTAGAAAAGACAGGAAAGAGACCCAGTACTTC. Protein sequence: CSARKDRKETQYF.